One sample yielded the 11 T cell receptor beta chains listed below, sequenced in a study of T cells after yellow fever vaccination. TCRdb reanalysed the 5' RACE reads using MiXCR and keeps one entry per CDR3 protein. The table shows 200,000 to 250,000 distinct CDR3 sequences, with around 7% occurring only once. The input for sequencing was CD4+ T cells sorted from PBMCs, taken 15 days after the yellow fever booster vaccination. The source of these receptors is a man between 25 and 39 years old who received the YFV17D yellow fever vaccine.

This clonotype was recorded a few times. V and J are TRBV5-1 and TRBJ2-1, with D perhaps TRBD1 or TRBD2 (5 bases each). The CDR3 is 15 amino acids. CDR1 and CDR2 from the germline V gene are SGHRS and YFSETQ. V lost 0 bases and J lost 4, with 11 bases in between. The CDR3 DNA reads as TGCGCCAGCAGCTTGGCCGGGGCCGGTTACAATGAGCAGTTCTTC. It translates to CASSLAGAGYNEQFF.

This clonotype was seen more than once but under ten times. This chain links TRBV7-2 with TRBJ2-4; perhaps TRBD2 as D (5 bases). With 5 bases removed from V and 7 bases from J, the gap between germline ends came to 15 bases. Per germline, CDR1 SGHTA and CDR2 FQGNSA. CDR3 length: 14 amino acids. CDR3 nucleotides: TGTGCCAGCAGCCCGAGGGTTGCGGGCAACATTCAGTACTTC. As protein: CASSPRVAGNIQYF.

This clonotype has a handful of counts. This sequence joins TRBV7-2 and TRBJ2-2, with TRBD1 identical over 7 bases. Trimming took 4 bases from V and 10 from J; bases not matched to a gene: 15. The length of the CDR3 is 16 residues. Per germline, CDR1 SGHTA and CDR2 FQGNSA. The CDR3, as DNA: TGTGCCAGCAGCTCTCCCCGACAGGGCCAGTTCGCGGAGCTGTTTTTT. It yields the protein CASSSPRQGQFAELFF.

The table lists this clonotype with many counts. The CDR3 DNA sequence: TGCAGTGCTAGTCCTAGCGGGAGGGCCTATACGCAGTATTTT. Its protein product is CSASPSGRAYTQYF. The V and J genes are TRBV20-1 and TRBJ2-3; 12 bases line up with TRBD2. Unmatched junction bases numbered 5, after V lost 3 bases and J lost 7 bases. The length of the CDR3 is 14 residues. The germline V gene has CDR1 DFQATT and CDR2 SNEGSKA (reference sequence).

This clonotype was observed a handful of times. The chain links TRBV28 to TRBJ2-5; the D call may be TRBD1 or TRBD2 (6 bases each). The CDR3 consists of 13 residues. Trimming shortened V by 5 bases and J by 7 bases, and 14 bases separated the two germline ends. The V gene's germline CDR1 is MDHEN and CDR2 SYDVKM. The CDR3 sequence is CASSPAGGGTQYF. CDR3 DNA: TGTGCCAGCAGTCCGGCCGGGGGCGGGACCCAGTACTTC.

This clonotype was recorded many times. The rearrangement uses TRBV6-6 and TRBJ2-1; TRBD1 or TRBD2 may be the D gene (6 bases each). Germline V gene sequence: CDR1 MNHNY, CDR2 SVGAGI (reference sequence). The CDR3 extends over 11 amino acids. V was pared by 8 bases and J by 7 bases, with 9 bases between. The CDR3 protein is CASCGTNEQFF. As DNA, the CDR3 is TGTGCCAGCTGCGGGACAAATGAGCAGTTCTTC.

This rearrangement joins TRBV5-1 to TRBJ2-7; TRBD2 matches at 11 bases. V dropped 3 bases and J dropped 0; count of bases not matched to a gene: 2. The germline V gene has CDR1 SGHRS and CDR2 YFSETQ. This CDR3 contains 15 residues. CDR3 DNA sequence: TGCGCCAGCAGCTGGACTAGCGGGCCCTCCTACGAGCAGTACTTC. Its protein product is CASSWTSGPSYEQYF. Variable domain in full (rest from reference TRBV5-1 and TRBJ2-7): KAGVTQTPRYLIKTRGQQVTLSCSPISGHRSVSWYQQTPGQGLQFLFEYFSETQRNKGNFPGRFSGRQFSNSRSEMNVSTLELGDSALYLCASSWTSGPSYEQYFGPGTRLTVT.

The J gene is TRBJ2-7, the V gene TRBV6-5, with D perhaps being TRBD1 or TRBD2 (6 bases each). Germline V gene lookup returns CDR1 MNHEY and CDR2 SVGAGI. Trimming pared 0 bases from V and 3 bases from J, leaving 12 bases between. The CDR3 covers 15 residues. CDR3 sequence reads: CASSYSSRGLYEQYF. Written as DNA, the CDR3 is TGTGCCAGCAGTTACTCGAGTCGGGGGCTCTACGAGCAGTACTTC.

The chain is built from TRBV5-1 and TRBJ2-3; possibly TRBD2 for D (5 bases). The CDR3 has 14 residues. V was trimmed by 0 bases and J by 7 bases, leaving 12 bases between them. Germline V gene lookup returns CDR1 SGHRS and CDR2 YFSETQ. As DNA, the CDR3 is TGCGCCAGCAGCTTGGCCGAGGGTAAGAATACGCAGTATTTT. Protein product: CASSLAEGKNTQYF.

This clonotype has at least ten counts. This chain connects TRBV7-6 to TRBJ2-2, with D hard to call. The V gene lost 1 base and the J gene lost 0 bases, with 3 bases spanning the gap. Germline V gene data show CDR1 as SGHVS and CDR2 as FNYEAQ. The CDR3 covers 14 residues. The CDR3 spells CASSLEANTGELFF. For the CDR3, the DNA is TGTGCCAGCAGCTTAGAGGCGAACACCGGGGAGCTGTTTTTT.

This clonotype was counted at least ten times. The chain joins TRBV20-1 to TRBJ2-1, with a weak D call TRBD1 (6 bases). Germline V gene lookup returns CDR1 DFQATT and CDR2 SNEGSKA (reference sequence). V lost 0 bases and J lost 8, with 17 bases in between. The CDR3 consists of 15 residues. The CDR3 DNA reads TGCAGTGCTAGAGAGGGGGCAGGGAGTAGCCATGAGCAGTTCTTC. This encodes CSAREGAGSSHEQFF.